A selection of T cell receptor beta chains follows, all from one sample in a study of type 1 and type 2 diabetes patients. TCRdb itself ran the multiplex PCR reads through MiXCR, one entry per CDR3 protein. Of 250,000 to 300,000 distinct CDR3 sequences listed, roughly 50% were seen once; the top ten hold roughly an eighth. Material for sequencing was peripheral blood mononuclear cells (PBMCs). The receptors shown here come from a man between 18 and 29 years old with type 2 diabetes. The CDR3 runs from the conserved cysteine through the conserved F or W. A D gene is named only where the DNA matches it firmly. Not every row has a clone size; where given, it reads once, few, many or a size class.

CDR3aa | CDR3nt | j_gene | v_gene | abundance | d_gene
CASTNPGVGTQYF | TGTGCCAGCACCAACCCCGGTGTCGGGACCCAGTACTTC | TRBJ2-5 | TRBV7-2 | - | -
CASSLGRVNTEAFF | TGCGCCAGCAGCTTGGGCAGAGTGAACACTGAAGCCTTCTTT | TRBJ1-1 | TRBV5-1 | - | -
CASSLQYTEAFF | TGTGCCAGCAGTTTACAGTACACTGAAGCTTTCTTT | TRBJ1-1 | TRBV6-1 | few | -
CASSSLSYEQYF | TGTGCCAGCAGTTCCCTCAGCTACGAGCAGTACTTC | TRBJ2-7 | TRBV28 | - | -
CASSWDRDKVTEAFF | TGTGCCAGCAGCTGGGACAGGGATAAGGTCACTGAAGCTTTCTTT | TRBJ1-1 | TRBV13 | - | TRBD1
CASSAEFGSYEQYF | TGCGCCAGCAGTGCGGAGTTCGGCTCCTACGAGCAGTACTTC | TRBJ2-7 | TRBV10-2 | many | -
CASSRASGSFGAGELFF | TGTGCCAGTAGTCGTGCTAGCGGGAGCTTCGGTGCCGGGGAGCTGTTTTTT | TRBJ2-2 | TRBV19 | - | TRBD2
CASRGTYNSPLHF | TGTGCCAGTAGGGGGACCTATAATTCACCCCTCCACTTT | TRBJ1-6 | TRBV19 | few | -
CASSLVGEGLEQYF | TGTGCCAGCAGCTTAGTAGGGGAGGGCCTCGAGCAGTACTTC | TRBJ2-7 | TRBV7-6 | - | TRBD2
CSASADSYYEQYF | TGCAGTGCTAGTGCTGACAGCTACTACGAGCAGTACTTC | TRBJ2-7 | TRBV20-1 | - | -
CASSDSGAETQYF | TGTGCCAGTAGTGATAGCGGGGCAGAGACCCAGTACTTC | TRBJ2-5 | TRBV19 | few | TRBD2
CSARASLEIYEQYF | TGCAGTGCTAGGGCCTCTCTAGAAATCTACGAGCAGTACTTC | TRBJ2-7 | TRBV20-1 | few | -
CASSSRQDRSPHEQYF | TGTGCCAGCAGCTCCCGGCAAGACCGGTCCCCCCACGAGCAGTACTTC | TRBJ2-7 | TRBV11-2 | once | -
CASGLRAGQGVNEQFF | TGTGCTAGTGGTTTGCGAGCGGGACAGGGGGTTAATGAGCAGTTCTTC | TRBJ2-1 | TRBV12-5 | - | TRBD1
CSARWGPHTDTQYF | TGCAGTGCTAGATGGGGGCCCCACACAGATACGCAGTATTTT | TRBJ2-3 | TRBV20-1 | - | -
CASRGLGRYQPQHF | TGTGCCAGCAGGGGGCTGGGTAGATATCAGCCCCAGCATTTT | TRBJ1-5 | TRBV2 | once | -
CASGPQAYEQYF | TGTGCTAGTGGTCCCCAGGCGTACGAGCAGTACTTC | TRBJ2-7 | TRBV12-5 | few | -
CASLSHPIRQVGTDTQYF | TGTGCCAGCCTGTCCCACCCGATTCGTCAGGTCGGTACAGATACGCAGTATTTT | TRBJ2-3 | TRBV2 | few | -
CASTYGADTEAFF | TGTGCCAGCACCTACGGGGCAGATACTGAAGCTTTCTTT | TRBJ1-1 | TRBV6-6 | - | -
CASSPGVGNAYSYTF | TGTGCCAGCAGCCCGGGGGTAGGAAACGCGTACAGCTACACCTTC | TRBJ1-2 | TRBV2 | - | -
CASSLERNTGELFF | TGTGCCAGCAGCCTTGAAAGGAACACCGGGGAGCTGTTTTTT | TRBJ2-2 | TRBV11-3 | - | -
CASSEGDQYEQYF | TGTGCCAGCAGTGAAGGGGACCAATACGAGCAGTACTTC | TRBJ2-7 | TRBV2 | - | -
CASGLASLGEQFF | TGTGCTAGTGGTTTGGCGTCTCTTGGCGAGCAGTTCTTC | TRBJ2-1 | TRBV12-5 | once | -
CSVSPDTYEQYF | TGCAGCGTCAGCCCGGACACTTACGAGCAGTACTTC | TRBJ2-7 | TRBV29-1 | few | -
CASSLTGGYTF | TGTGCCAGCAGTTTGACAGGGGGCTACACCTTC | TRBJ1-2 | TRBV27 | - | TRBD1
CASSLGQGGYEQYF | TGTGCCAGCAGCCTAGGACAGGGGGGCTACGAGCAGTACTTC | TRBJ2-7 | TRBV7-2 | many | TRBD1
CASSAPGNTGELFF | TGTGCCAGTAGTGCCCCAGGGAACACCGGGGAGCTGTTTTTT | TRBJ2-2 | TRBV19 | few | -
CASTFRGEKLFF | TGTGCCAGCACTTTTAGGGGGGAAAAACTGTTTTTT | TRBJ1-4 | TRBV28 | few | -
CASSPPGGRRDTEAFF | TGTGCCAGCAGCCCTCCCGGAGGCCGCCGGGACACTGAAGCTTTCTTT | TRBJ1-1 | TRBV12-3/TRBV12-4 | - | -
CATLESGTVNTGELFF | TGTGCCACTCTTGAATCCGGGACAGTCAACACCGGGGAGCTGTTTTTT | TRBJ2-2 | TRBV6-5 | - | TRBD1
CASTRGAGPADEQFF | TGTGCCAGCACTCGAGGGGCAGGCCCAGCGGATGAGCAGTTCTTC | TRBJ2-1 | TRBV6-5 | - | -
CATSTGDFTDTQYF | TGTGCCACCAGCACGGGGGACTTCACAGATACGCAGTATTTT | TRBJ2-3 | TRBV15 | many | -
CASSESKGVFGNQPQHF | TGCGCCAGCAGTGAGTCGAAGGGGGTGTTCGGCAATCAGCCCCAGCATTTT | TRBJ1-5 | TRBV10-1 | - | -
CSARTKRGSNQPQHF | TGCAGTGCTAGGACGAAAAGGGGGAGTAATCAGCCCCAGCATTTT | TRBJ1-5 | TRBV20-1 | - | -
CASSLRGGTSGSTDTQYF | TGTGCCAGCAGCTTACGGGGTGGGACTAGCGGTAGCACAGATACGCAGTATTTT | TRBJ2-3 | TRBV7-2 | few | TRBD2
CASSLRTGYNSPLHF | TGTGCCAGCAGTCTTCGGACAGGGTATAATTCACCCCTCCACTTT | TRBJ1-6 | TRBV27 | - | TRBD1
CASSLARSSYKQYF | TGTGCCAGCAGCCTAGCGAGGAGCTCCTACAAGCAGTACTTC | TRBJ2-7 | TRBV27 | - | -
CASSLGAGTGELSF | TGTGCCAGCAGCTTAGGTGCGGGAACCGGGGAGCTGTCTTTT | TRBJ2-2 | TRBV7-2 | - | -
CASNLNRVNTEAFF | TGTGCCAGCAATCTCAACAGGGTGAACACTGAAGCTTTCTTT | TRBJ1-1 | TRBV2 | - | -
CASSFDRGGTEAFF | TGCGCCAGCAGCTTTGACAGGGGAGGCACTGAAGCTTTCTTT | TRBJ1-1 | TRBV5-1 | few | TRBD1
CASSWSGGTDTQYF | TGTGCCAGCAGCTGGTCGGGAGGCACAGATACGCAGTATTTT | TRBJ2-3 | TRBV7-2 | - | -
CASSQEPGLAYEQYF | TGCGCCAGCAGCCAAGAGCCGGGTTTAGCCTACGAGCAGTACTTC | TRBJ2-7 | TRBV4-3 | few | -